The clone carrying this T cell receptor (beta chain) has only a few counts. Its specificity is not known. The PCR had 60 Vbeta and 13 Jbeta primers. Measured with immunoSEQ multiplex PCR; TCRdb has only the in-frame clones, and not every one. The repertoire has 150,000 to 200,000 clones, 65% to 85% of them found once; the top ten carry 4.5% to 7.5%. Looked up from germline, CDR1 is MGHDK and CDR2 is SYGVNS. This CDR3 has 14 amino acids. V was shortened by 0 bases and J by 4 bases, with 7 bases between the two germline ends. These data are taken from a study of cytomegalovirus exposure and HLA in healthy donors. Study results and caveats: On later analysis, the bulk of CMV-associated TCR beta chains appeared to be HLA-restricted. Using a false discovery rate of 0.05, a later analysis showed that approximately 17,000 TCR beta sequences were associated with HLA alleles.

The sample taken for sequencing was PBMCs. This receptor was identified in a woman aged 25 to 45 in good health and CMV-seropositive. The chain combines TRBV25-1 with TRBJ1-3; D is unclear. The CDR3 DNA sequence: TGTGCCAGCAGTGAATACGTCCAGGGAAACACCATATATTTT. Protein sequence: CASSEYVQGNTIYF.